Only one count was recorded for the clone carrying this T cell receptor (beta chain). In the 2 weeks before study entry, exposed participants met a COVID-19 case, which was PCR-confirmed or clinician-diagnosed. After removal of 1 base from V and 2 bases from J, the junction contained 5 bases not matched to a gene. The CDR3 runs 16 residues. Germline CDR1 reads SGHKS; CDR2 reads YYEKEE (reference sequence). These data come from a study of blood T cell repertoires in COVID-19. Assay: immunoSEQ multiplex PCR; the TCRdb copy retains only in-frame clones and omits some. The sample includes some 400,000 clones, about 89% of them seen just once.

This sequence joins TRBV5-5 and TRBJ1-3; the match to TRBD1 covers 8 bases. What was sequenced was PBMCs or T cells enriched from blood (not recorded which). This receptor was taken from a woman aged 35 to 49 who had been exposed to COVID-19. The CDR3 protein is CASSLSDRGTGNTIYF. The CDR3 DNA is TGTGCCAGCAGCTTGTCTGACAGGGGTACTGGAAACACCATATATTTT.